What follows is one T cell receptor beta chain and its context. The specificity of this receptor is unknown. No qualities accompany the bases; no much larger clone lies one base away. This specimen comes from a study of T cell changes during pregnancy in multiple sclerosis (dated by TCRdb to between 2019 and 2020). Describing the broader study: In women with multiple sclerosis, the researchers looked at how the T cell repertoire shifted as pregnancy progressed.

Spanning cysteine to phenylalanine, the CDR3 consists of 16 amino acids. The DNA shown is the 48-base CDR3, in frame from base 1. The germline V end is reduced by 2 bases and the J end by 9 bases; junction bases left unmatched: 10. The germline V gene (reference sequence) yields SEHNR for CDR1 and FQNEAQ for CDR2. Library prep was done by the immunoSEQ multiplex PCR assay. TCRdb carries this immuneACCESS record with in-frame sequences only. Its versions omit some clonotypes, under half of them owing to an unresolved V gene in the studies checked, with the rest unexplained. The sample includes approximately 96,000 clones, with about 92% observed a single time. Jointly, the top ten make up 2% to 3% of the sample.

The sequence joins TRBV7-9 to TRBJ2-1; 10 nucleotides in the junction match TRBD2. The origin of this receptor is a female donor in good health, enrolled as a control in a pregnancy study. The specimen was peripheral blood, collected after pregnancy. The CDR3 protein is CASSLRVGASGSEQFF. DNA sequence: TGTGCCAGCAGCTTACGTGTCGGGGCTAGCGGGAGTGAGCAGTTCTTC. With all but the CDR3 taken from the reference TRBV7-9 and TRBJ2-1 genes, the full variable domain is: DTGVSQNPRHKITKRGQNVTFRCDPISEHNRLYWYRQTLGQGPEFLTYFQNEAQLEKSRLLSDRFSAERPKGSFSTLEIQRTEQGDSAMYLCASSLRVGASGSEQFFGPGTRLTVL.